The 27 T cell receptor beta chains below were found in one sample sequenced in a study of tumor-infiltrating lymphocytes in oesophageal squamous cell carcinoma. TCRdb redid the calling of the PCR reads with MiXCR, one entry per CDR3 protein. The sample comprises roughly 11,000 distinct CDR3 sequences, 57% of which are singletons, and 30% to 35% rests with the top ten. The specimen sequenced was esophageal tumor tissue. Receptors were obtained from a male donor with esophageal squamous cell carcinoma.

This clonotype was observed a few times. The chain is built from TRBV7-8 and TRBJ2-7, with TRBD1 identical over 8 bases. J was trimmed by 6 bases and V by 0 bases; bases with no gene match: 4. CDR3 length: 14 residues. CDR1 is SGHVS, CDR2 FQNEAQ, per germline. The CDR3 bases are TGTGCCAGCAGCTTAGCACAGGGGGGTGCCGAGCAGTACTTC. Amino acids: CASSLAQGGAEQYF.

This sequence joins TRBV7-3 and TRBJ2-1; TRBD1 agrees at 8 bases. The end of the DNA aligns better with TRBJ2-7, so the J call may be wrong. CDR1 and CDR2 (germline): SGHTA, FQGTGA. The CDR3 consists of 13 residues. The CDR3 DNA reads as TGTGCCAGCAGCTTAATGCAGGGGGCCGAGCAGTACTTC. Encoded protein: CASSLMQGAEQYF.

This clonotype was seen repeatedly, ten times or more. J is TRBJ2-4 and V is TRBV5-6, with D possibly being TRBD2 (5 bases). With the DNA end fitting TRBJ2-7 better, the J assignment may be wrong. The CDR3 has 17 residues. Germline V lookup: CDR1 SGHDT, CDR2 YYEEEE. CDR3 amino acids: CASSLFSSWISKGEQYF. Written as DNA, the CDR3 is TGTGCCAGCAGCTTGTTTTCTAGCTGGATTAGTAAGGGCGAGCAGTACTTC.

The chain links TRBV27 to TRBJ1-5; D remains unclear. The V gene's germline CDR1 is MNHEY and CDR2 SMNVEV (reference sequence). CDR3 size: 12 residues. V dropped 6 bases and J dropped 5 bases, with 8 bases sitting between them. In nucleotides, the CDR3 is TGTGCCAGCAGGGGCGGGCATCAGCCCCAGCATTTT. This codes for CASRGGHQPQHF.

The chain is built from TRBV7-2 and TRBJ2-1; D tentatively reads TRBD1 or TRBD2 (6 bases each). The J call is doubtful: the DNA matches TRBJ2-7 better. Germline V gives CDR1 SGHTA, CDR2 FQGNSA. This CDR3 spans 15 amino acids. CDR3: CASSGGDNNVYEQYF. Written as DNA, the CDR3 is TGTGCCAGCAGCGGCGGGGACAATAATGTCTACGAGCAGTACTTC.

This clonotype is categorized as medium-sized. V usage is TRBV10-3 and J usage is TRBJ1-1; 9 nucleotides align to TRBD1. The CDR3 is 15 residues long. V lost 2 bases, J lost 4 bases, and 5 bases stayed unmatched. Germline-derived CDR1 and CDR2 are ENHRY and SYGVKD. The CDR3 sequence is CAISEPKTGGTEAFF. The CDR3, as DNA: TGTGCCATCAGTGAGCCAAAGACAGGGGGCACTGAAGCTTTCTTT.

This clonotype was seen repeatedly, ten times or more. V is TRBV9 and J is TRBJ2-3; D gene ambiguous. This CDR3 is 15 amino acids long. The V gene lost 0 bases and the J gene lost 5 bases, with 13 bases spanning the gap. Germline CDR1 reads SGDLS; CDR2 reads YYNGEE. This CDR3 reads CASSVAVLLGDTQYF. The CDR3 coding sequence is TGTGCCAGCAGCGTAGCTGTACTCCTCGGAGATACGCAGTATTTT.

The chain has TRBV7-4 and TRBJ1-2, with D possibly matching TRBD2 (5 bases). The J call could be wrong; TRBJ2-4 is a better fit for the DNA end. Germline V CDR1 and CDR2: SGHVT, SQSDAQ. The CDR3 extends over 18 amino acids. The CDR3 coding sequence is TGTGCCAGCAGGGAAAGCCCTCCGGGAAGGTTTGCCAAAAACATTCAGTACTTC. Translation: CASRESPPGRFAKNIQYF.

This clonotype was seen only a few times. The V gene is TRBV6-8, the J gene TRBJ1-5; no reliable D call. The last part of the DNA fits TRBJ2-3 better; the J call may be wrong. The germline CDR1 and CDR2 sequences are MNHGY and SAAAGT. The CDR3 runs to 12 residues. CDR3 nucleotide sequence: TGTGCCAGCAGTAGGTCTCGGGATACGCAGTATTTT. Its translation: CASSRSRDTQYF.

The chain joins TRBV28 to TRBJ2-7; the match to TRBD1 covers 8 bases. This CDR3 is 14 amino acids long. CDR1 is MDHEN, CDR2 SYDVKM, per germline. The J segment lost 5 bases and the V segment lost 8 bases, leaving 11 bases of the junction unmatched. In nucleotides, the CDR3 is TGTGCCAGCCACGTATCAGGACAGGGCAACGAGCAGTACTTC. This gives the protein CASHVSGQGNEQYF.

The chain is built from TRBV14 and TRBJ2-6; D remains unclear. V dropped 4 bases and J dropped 5 bases, with 6 bases sitting between them. The CDR3 length is 13 residues. Germline V CDR1 and CDR2: SGHDN, FVKESK. DNA of the CDR3: TGTGCCAGCAGCCTCGACAGGGCCAACGTCCTGACTTTC. This encodes CASSLDRANVLTF.

The CDR3 loop reads CASSHGQGETSGYNEQFF. The CDR3 DNA is TGTGCCAGCAGCCATGGACAGGGGGAGACTAGCGGGTACAATGAGCAGTTCTTC. This chain connects TRBV7-6 to TRBJ2-5; D possibly uses TRBD1 or TRBD2 (10 bases each). The DNA end is a closer match to TRBJ2-1, so the J assignment may be wrong. This CDR3 is built from 18 residues. Per germline, CDR1 SGHVS and CDR2 FNYEAQ.

The genes are TRBV14 and TRBJ2-4, with D hard to call. Gene TRBJ2-7 matches the end of the DNA better, so the J call may be wrong. The CDR3 length is 14 residues. Germline V gives CDR1 SGHDN, CDR2 FVKESK. The CDR3 nucleotides read TGTGCCAGCAGCCCCTTAGCTCATTCCTACGAGCAGTACTTC. Protein product: CASSPLAHSYEQYF.

This chain links TRBV7-4 with TRBJ2-3, with D uncertain. V lost 5 bases and J 3 bases, leaving 6 bases between the germline ends. This CDR3 comprises 12 residues. The germline gives CDR1 SGHVT, CDR2 SQSDAQ. The CDR3 protein is CASSGETDTQYF. The CDR3 DNA reads as TGTGCCAGCAGCGGAGAGACAGATACGCAGTATTTT. The full variable domain, rest sourced from reference TRBV7-4 and TRBJ2-3, is GAGVSQSPRYKVAKRGRDVALRCDSISGHVTLYWYRQTLGQGSEVLTYSQSDAQRDKSGRPSGRFSAERPERSVSTLKIQRTEQGDSAVYLCASSGETDTQYFGPGTRLTVL.

This clonotype was seen a few times. The gene calls are TRBV7-2 and TRBJ2-5; TRBD2 matches at 15 bases. The better agreement between TRBJ2-7 and the DNA end casts doubt on the J call. Germline V CDR1 and CDR2: SGHTA, FQGNSA. This CDR3 has 16 amino acids. CDR3 sequence reads: CASSLGTSGRGYEQYF. The CDR3, as DNA: TGTGCCAGCAGCTTAGGGACTAGCGGGAGGGGGTACGAGCAGTACTTC.

This chain uses TRBV7-9 with TRBJ1-2; possibly TRBD2 for D (5 bases). The end of the DNA aligns better with TRBJ2-7, so the J call may be wrong. Germline assignment: CDR1 SEHNR and CDR2 FQNEAQ (reference sequence). CDR3 length equals 13 residues. CDR3 sequence (DNA): TGTGCCAGCAGTCCCACTAGGTCCTACGAGCAGTACTTC. It translates to CASSPTRSYEQYF.

V and J are TRBV6-1 and TRBJ2-1, with D possibly matching TRBD2 (5 bases). The CDR3 has 13 residues. The germline CDR1 and CDR2 sequences are MNHNS and SASEGT. V lost 2 bases to trimming and J lost 5 bases, with 7 bases between them. The CDR3 nucleotides read TGTGCCAGCAGTGAAACTAGACACAATGAGCAGTTCTTC. Its translation: CASSETRHNEQFF.

The chain joins TRBV7-2 to TRBJ2-1; 11 bases align to TRBD2. The CDR3 covers 14 residues. CDR1 is SGHTA, CDR2 FQGNSA, per germline. J was trimmed by 4 bases and V by 6 bases; bases with no gene match: 2. The CDR3 loop is CASSGTSGYNEQFF. DNA for the CDR3: TGTGCCAGCAGTGGGACTAGCGGATACAATGAGCAGTTCTTC.

About this clonotype itself: The CDR3 ends on some other residue instead of the conserved phenylalanine or tryptophan, so this is likely a read error. The DNA is left out, because the CDR3 cannot be placed on it with certainty; the CDR3 is given as TCRdb lists it. The CDR3 is CASSSGPISPSILVM. This rearrangement joins TRBV7-9 to TRBJ1-1; the table's D call of TRBD1 was not tested on the DNA. Germline CDR1 reads SEHNR; CDR2 reads FQNEAQ (reference sequence). The CDR3 extends over 15 residues, inclusive of both ends.

With respect to this clonotype: The final CDR3 position lacks the conserved phenylalanine or tryptophan, pointing to a likely read error. No DNA is shown, since the ends of the CDR3 on it are uncertain; the CDR3 is the one TCRdb lists. J is TRBJ2-5 and V is TRBV7-2. Per germline, CDR1 SGHTA and CDR2 FQGNSA. The CDR3 is 15 residues long, counting both termini. The CDR3 here is CASSLGRNYGYTFGS.

The genes are TRBV27 and TRBJ1-1, with 8 bases matching TRBD1. Germline loops: CDR1 MNHEY, CDR2 SMNVEV (reference sequence). Trimming at V came to 2 bases and at J to 4 bases, leaving 6 bases not matched to a gene. The CDR3 has 15 residues. CDR3 nucleotides: TGTGCCAGCAGTTTAAGGTGGCAGGGGGCCACTGAAGCTTTCTTT. Protein sequence: CASSLRWQGATEAFF.

This clonotype was seen a handful of times. The chain recombines TRBV7-2 with TRBJ1-2; a weak D match, TRBD1 (6 bases). The CDR3 is 15 amino acids. Per germline, CDR1 SGHTA and CDR2 FQGNSA. V lost 4 bases to trimming and J lost 4 bases, with 16 bases between them. The CDR3 DNA follows: TGTGCCAGCAGCTCCCCACAGGGTTTCCGCTATGGCTACACCTTC. Translation gives CASSSPQGFRYGYTF.

In regard to this clonotype: It may be a read error: a sequence one base away is much more abundant. It is likely a read error, because the conserved phenylalanine at the end of the CDR3 is missing. This chain uses TRBV7-6 with TRBJ2-1; 7 bases line up with TRBD1. The CDR3 has 13 residues. CDR1 is SGHVS and CDR2 is FNYEAQ in the germline V gene. J gave up 6 bases and V 5 bases, and 4 bases lay outside the gene matches. In nucleotides, the CDR3 is TGTGCCAGCAGCCAGGGGGACCTCAATGAGCAGTTCTCC. Translating it yields CASSQGDLNEQFS.

This clonotype was detected only once. The chain couples TRBV7-2 to TRBJ2-3; no clear D. The CDR3 has 13 residues. Germline V gives CDR1 SGHTA, CDR2 FQGNSA. V was clipped by 1 base and J by 3 bases, with 5 bases between them. CDR3 protein: CASSLGRTDTQYF. The CDR3 DNA sequence: TGTGCCAGCAGCTTAGGGAGAACAGATACGCAGTATTTT.

V and J are TRBV15 and TRBJ2-3; D is ambiguous. V was shortened by 5 bases and J by 4 bases, with 10 bases between the two germline ends. The CDR3 has 13 residues. Germline V gene data show CDR1 as LNHNV and CDR2 as YYDKDF (reference sequence). This CDR3 reads CATSDLDPDTQYF. The CDR3 DNA sequence: TGTGCCACCAGCGACCTGGACCCAGATACGCAGTATTTT. Full variable domain (missing parts from reference TRBV15 and TRBJ2-3): DAMVIQNPRYQVTQFGKPVTLSCSQTLNHNVMYWYQQKSSQAPKLLFHYYDKDFNNEADTPDNFQSRRPNTSFCFLDIRSPGLGDTAMYLCATSDLDPDTQYFGPGTRLTVL.

The genes are TRBV7-3 and TRBJ2-3; TRBD1 aligns across 11 bases. CDR3 length: 15 amino acids. V trimming: 6 bases; J trimming: 3 bases; junction bases outside the gene matches: 5. CDR1 and CDR2 (germline): SGHTA, FQGTGA. Written as DNA, the CDR3 is TGTGCCAGCAGATCGGGACAGGGGGTTACAGATACGCAGTATTTT. Protein: CASRSGQGVTDTQYF.

This chain connects TRBV7-2 to TRBJ2-7, with D perhaps TRBD1 (5 bases). The DNA end favors TRBJ1-2, so the J call may be wrong. The CDR3 spans 14 residues. CDR1 is SGHTA and CDR2 is FQGNSA in the germline V gene. The CDR3 region is CASSYSVGAYGYTF. In DNA, the CDR3 is TGTGCCAGCAGCTATAGCGTAGGGGCCTATGGCTACACCTTC.